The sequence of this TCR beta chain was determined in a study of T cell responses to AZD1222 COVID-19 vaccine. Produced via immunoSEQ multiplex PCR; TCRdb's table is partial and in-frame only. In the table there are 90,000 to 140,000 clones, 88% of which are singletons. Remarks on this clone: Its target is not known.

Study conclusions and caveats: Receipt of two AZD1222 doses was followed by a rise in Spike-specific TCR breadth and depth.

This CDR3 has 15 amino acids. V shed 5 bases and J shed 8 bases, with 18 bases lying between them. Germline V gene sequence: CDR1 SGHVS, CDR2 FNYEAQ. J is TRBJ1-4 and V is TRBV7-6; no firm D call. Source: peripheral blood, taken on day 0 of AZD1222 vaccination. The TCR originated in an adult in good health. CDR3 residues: CASSPRETQGEKLFF. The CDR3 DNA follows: TGTGCCAGCAGCCCCCGGGAGACCCAAGGGGAAAAACTGTTTTTT.